The 30 T cell receptor beta chains below come from one sample, sequenced in a study of human T cells and chemical hapten exposure. As for time point: patch test 2, 6 weeks after DPC sensitization. Treatment specified: therapeutic diphenylcyclopropenone sensitization with weekly scalp DPC. Each CDR3 protein gets one entry after TCRdb re-called the RACE reads with MiXCR. Here the sample spans 70,000 to 95,000 distinct CDR3 sequences, 6% to 8.5% being singletons. The sample consisted of whole blood, taken in connection with sensitization to the hapten diphenylcyclopropenone (DPC). The receptors were gathered from a woman between 25 and 40 years old with alopecia areata. Some clones in this sample may be carry-over from other donors' samples.

This clonotype showed up many times. The chain carries TRBV20-1 and TRBJ2-3, with 10 positions matching TRBD2. Unmatched junction bases numbered 4, after V lost 3 bases and J lost 1 base. The CDR3 is 15 amino acids. Germline V gene lookup returns CDR1 DFQATT and CDR2 SNEGSKA (reference sequence). Here the CDR3 reads CSASGLAGGTDTQYF. For the CDR3, the DNA is TGCAGTGCTAGCGGTCTAGCGGGAGGCACAGATACGCAGTATTTT.

The rearrangement links TRBV15 to TRBJ1-1; weak D call: TRBD1 (5 bases). The CDR3 has 15 amino acids. In germline, CDR1 is LNHNV, CDR2 YYDKDF (reference sequence). V lost 1 base and J 1 base, leaving 10 bases between the germline ends. The CDR3 sequence: CATSRGGAENTEAFF. Written as DNA, the CDR3 is TGTGCCACCAGCAGAGGAGGGGCCGAGAACACTGAAGCTTTCTTT.

This clonotype was detected many times. J is TRBJ1-5 and V is TRBV12-5; 9 nucleotides line up with TRBD1. The length of the CDR3 is 15 residues. The germline gives CDR1 LGHNT, CDR2 FRNRAP. V was clipped by 4 bases and J by 3 bases; unmatched bases: 4. The DNA of the CDR3 is TGTGCTAGTGGTTCGGAACAGGGGGCCAATCAGCCCCAGCATTTT. Translation: CASGSEQGANQPQHF.

This clonotype was recorded at least ten times. An end of the junction differs from the germline gene, which may be a read error. The rearrangement links TRBV11-1 to TRBJ1-6, with D unclear. Germline V CDR1 and CDR2: SGHAT, FQDESV (reference sequence). The length of the CDR3 is 13 residues. The CDR3 nucleotides are TGTGCCAGCAGCCTAGCAGGCCTTTCACCCCTCCACTTT. The encoded protein is CASSLAGLSPLHF.

This clonotype came up a few times. V and J are TRBV6-1 and TRBJ2-5; D is perhaps TRBD2 (5 bases). Trimming took 1 base from V and 9 from J, leaving 12 bases between them. The CDR3 is 13 amino acids. CDR1 and CDR2 (germline): MNHNS, SASEGT. CDR3: CASSEVEGRAQYF. CDR3 bases: TGTGCCAGCAGTGAAGTTGAGGGCCGGGCCCAGTACTTC.

This clonotype is medium-sized. Mismatch with germline at one junction end may stem from a read error. The chain recombines TRBV6-2 or TRBV6-3 with TRBJ1-5, with D possibly matching TRBD1 (5 bases). The V gene's germline CDR1 is MNHEY and CDR2 SVGEGT. The CDR3 consists of 14 residues. Here the CDR3 DNA reads TGTGCCAGCAGTGAAGGACAAAGCAGTCAGCCCCAGCATTTT. Translated: CASSEGQSSQPQHF.

Ten or more counts support this clonotype. V is TRBV7-2 and J is TRBJ1-6, with D uncertain. The germline gives CDR1 SGHTA, CDR2 FQGNSA. This CDR3 has 22 residues. The V gene lost 1 base and the J gene lost 0 bases, with 25 bases spanning the gap. CDR3 in DNA: TGTGCCAGCAGCTTAGAAAGCTCTGGGTCGATGGTGGGGTACTCCTATAATTCACCCCTCCACTTT. This sequence encodes CASSLESSGSMVGYSYNSPLHF.

This clonotype was seen at least ten times. This chain joins TRBV2 and TRBJ2-3; 15 bases line up with TRBD2. Germline-derived CDR1 and CDR2 are SNHLY and FYNNEI. The length of the CDR3 is 16 residues. Trimming took 6 bases from V and 2 from J; bases not matched to a gene: 3. CDR3 nucleotide sequence: TGTGCCAGCAGGGGGACTAGCGGGGGGCCCACAGATACGCAGTATTTT. This codes for CASRGTSGGPTDTQYF.

Concerning this clonotype itself: A much larger clone lies a single base off, so this may be a read error. The V call is TRBV6-5, the J call TRBJ1-1; TRBD1 matches at 7 bases. This CDR3 contains 13 residues. Looked up from germline, CDR1 is MNHEY and CDR2 is SVGAGI. The CDR3 region is CAGSYSIQGEAFF. CDR3 DNA sequence: TGTGCCGGCAGTTACTCCATCCAGGGGGAGGCTTTCTTT.

This clonotype was recorded many times. The chain couples TRBV12-3 or TRBV12-4 to TRBJ1-1; tentatively, D is TRBD1 (6 bases). This CDR3 is 14 amino acids long. Deletions cut 5 bases from V and 3 bases from J, with 13 bases between. The CDR3 here is CASSIQGFDTEAFF. CDR3 sequence (DNA): TGTGCCAGCAGTATTCAGGGGTTCGACACTGAAGCTTTCTTT.

To note about this clonotype: A much larger clonotype is one base distant, so this may be a read error. This CDR3 is CASRGTGLSTYEQYF. The CDR3 DNA reads TGTGCCAGCAGGGGGACAGGGTTATCCACCTACGAGCAGTACTTC. The rearrangement uses TRBV6-5 and TRBJ2-7; 9 bases align to TRBD1. V shed 6 bases and J 2 bases; nucleotides not matched to a gene: 8. Germline values: CDR1 MNHEY, CDR2 SVGAGI. The CDR3 totals 15 residues.

The chain links TRBV3-1 to TRBJ1-1, with 7 bases fitting TRBD1. V gave up 2 bases and J gave up 10 bases; unmatched junction bases: 7. The CDR3 loop spans 13 amino acids. The germline CDR1 and CDR2 sequences are LGHDT and YNNKEL (reference sequence). CDR3 region: CASSQTGTDGAFF. CDR3 nucleotide sequence: TGTGCCAGCAGCCAAACCGGGACAGATGGAGCTTTCTTT.

The chain combines TRBV2 with TRBJ1-1; no clear D. V was pared by 9 bases and J by 6 bases, with 17 bases between. Germline loops: CDR1 SNHLY, CDR2 FYNNEI. The CDR3 runs 13 residues. For the CDR3, the DNA is TGTGCCAGTTCCGCTCAACCGGTCGCTGAAGCTTTCTTT. Its protein product is CASSAQPVAEAFF.

This clonotype was seen repeatedly, ten times or more. V and J are TRBV12-3 or TRBV12-4 and TRBJ1-1, with TRBD1 identical over 8 bases. The CDR3 totals 12 residues. V shed 3 bases and J 10 bases; nucleotides not matched to a gene: 4. The CDR3 protein is CASSFYGTGAFF. The DNA of the CDR3 is TGTGCCAGCAGTTTTTACGGGACAGGAGCTTTCTTT.

This clonotype was seen repeatedly, ten times or more. The chain has TRBV5-5 and TRBJ1-1; possible D gene TRBD1, 5 bases. Trimming shortened V by 4 bases and J by 3 bases, and 13 bases separated the two germline ends. The CDR3 is 14 amino acids. Germline loops: CDR1 SGHKS, CDR2 YYEKEE (reference sequence). CDR3 in amino acids: CASSIEWGDTEAFF. CDR3 coding DNA: TGTGCCAGCAGCATTGAGTGGGGGGACACTGAAGCTTTCTTT.

V usage is TRBV30 and J usage is TRBJ1-6; maybe TRBD1 (5 bases). Trimming took off 2 bases at V and 6 bases at J, with 17 bases between the two ends. The CDR3 covers 16 residues. Germline CDR1 reads GTSNPN; CDR2 reads SVGIG (reference sequence). The CDR3 spells CAWSLGQPKANSPLHF. DNA for the CDR3: TGTGCCTGGAGTCTGGGGCAGCCAAAGGCTAATTCACCCCTCCACTTT.

At least ten counts were recorded for this clonotype. This chain joins TRBV3-1 and TRBJ1-2; tentative D call: TRBD1 (5 bases). From germline, CDR1 is LGHDT and CDR2 YNNKEL (reference sequence). V was clipped by 2 bases and J by 8 bases, with 6 bases between them. CDR3 length: 11 amino acids. In nucleotides, the CDR3 is TGTGCCAGCAGCCAACGGGACGGCTACACCTTC. Translated, it gives CASSQRDGYTF.

The chain uses TRBV20-1 and TRBJ1-2; no clear D gene. CDR3 length equals 14 residues. Germline CDR1 DFQATT, CDR2 SNEGSKA (reference sequence). Trimming removed 3 bases at V and 4 bases at J, with 15 bases between. The CDR3 reads CSARSAQLGYGYTF. In DNA form, the CDR3 reads TGCAGTGCTAGGTCGGCCCAACTGGGCTATGGCTACACCTTC.

In its sample, this clonotype was seen many times. This chain links TRBV27 with TRBJ2-7; D might be TRBD2 (5 bases). The CDR3 contains 18 residues. The V and J ends lost 5 bases and 1 base respectively, with 24 bases between them. Germline V gene data show CDR1 as MNHEY and CDR2 as SMNVEV (reference sequence). The CDR3: CASSPYSRPAGGSYEQYF. In DNA form, the CDR3 reads TGTGCCAGCAGTCCCTATTCAAGACCCGCCGGAGGTTCCTACGAGCAGTACTTC.

This clonotype has a count of ten or more. The V call is TRBV10-3, the J call TRBJ1-1; tentatively, D is TRBD1 (5 bases). The V end lost 2 bases, the J end lost 4 bases, and 14 bases lay between the germline ends. Germline CDR1 ENHRY, CDR2 SYGVKD. The CDR3 loop spans 15 amino acids. The CDR3 loop is CAISEGGGFGTEAFF. CDR3 coding DNA: TGTGCCATCAGTGAGGGCGGGGGGTTCGGCACTGAAGCTTTCTTT.

The rearrangement joins TRBV7-6 to TRBJ2-1; D call uncertain. Germline loops: CDR1 SGHVS, CDR2 FNYEAQ. The V end lost 1 base, the J end lost 4 bases, and 11 bases lay between the germline ends. There are 15 residues in the CDR3. In nucleotides, the CDR3 is TGTGCCAGCAGCTTAGGTTCCGTAGCATACAATGAGCAGTTCTTC. Amino acid sequence: CASSLGSVAYNEQFF.

Ten or more counts support this clonotype. The genes are TRBV20-1 and TRBJ1-2, with TRBD1 matching 10 bases. The CDR3 runs to 15 residues. The germline gives CDR1 DFQATT, CDR2 SNEGSKA (reference sequence). The ends lost 1 base at V and 4 bases at J; junction bases unmatched: 6. This chain's CDR3 is CSARAGTGVFYGYTF. CDR3 sequence (DNA): TGCAGTGCTAGAGCCGGGACAGGGGTTTTCTATGGCTACACCTTC.

This clonotype was detected a few times. The gene calls are TRBV12-3 or TRBV12-4 and TRBJ1-2; possibly TRBD1 for D (6 bases). The germline V and J ends were trimmed by 2 bases and 5 bases, with 12 bases remaining between them. The CDR3 totals 14 residues. The CDR3 DNA sequence: TGTGCCAGCAGTTTATTAGGGACAACGTATGGCTACACCTTC. Protein sequence: CASSLLGTTYGYTF.

At least ten counts were recorded for this clonotype. The J gene is TRBJ2-7, the V gene TRBV12-3 or TRBV12-4; TRBD2 might be the D (5 bases). The ends were cut back, 6 bases at V and 3 bases at J, with 9 bases in the middle. The CDR3 has 12 residues. CDR3 in amino acids: CASSVGVYEQYF. The CDR3 bases are TGTGCCAGCAGCGTCGGGGTCTACGAGCAGTACTTC.

The chain links TRBV3-1 to TRBJ2-2; D call uncertain. Germline CDR1 LGHDT, CDR2 YNNKEL (reference sequence). This CDR3 has 13 residues. Trimming pared 2 bases from V and 5 bases from J, leaving 6 bases between. The CDR3 nucleotides read TGTGCCAGCAGCCAACAGGCTACCGGGGAGCTGTTTTTT. It codes for CASSQQATGELFF.

This clonotype was detected ten times or more. The chain joins TRBV12-3 or TRBV12-4 to TRBJ1-5, with D hard to call. Trimming removed 6 bases at V and 7 bases at J, with 13 bases between. The CDR3 contains 13 residues. The CDR3 sequence is CASSGNALQPQHF. As DNA, the CDR3 is TGTGCCAGCAGCGGAAATGCCCTGCAGCCCCAGCATTTT.

In its sample, this clonotype was seen many times. The J gene is TRBJ1-5, the V gene TRBV11-2, with D unclear. This CDR3 is 15 amino acids long. The germline V gene has CDR1 SGHAT and CDR2 FQNNGV. The ends were cut back, 1 base at V and 2 bases at J, with 9 bases in the middle. In DNA, the CDR3 is TGTGCCAGCAGCTTAGGGGCAGTTGGCAATCAGCCCCAGCATTTT. The encoded protein is CASSLGAVGNQPQHF.

This clonotype has at least ten counts. The chain uses TRBV20-1 and TRBJ2-5; D may match TRBD1 or TRBD2 (5 bases each). The CDR3 has 12 residues. Germline V CDR1 and CDR2: DFQATT, SNEGSKA (reference sequence). V lost 5 bases to trimming and J lost 5 bases, with 12 bases between them. The CDR3 sequence is CSAGDLGETQYF. As DNA, the CDR3 is TGCAGTGCTGGGGACCTAGGGGAGACCCAGTACTTC.

The V and J genes are TRBV7-8 and TRBJ2-1; 8 positions agree with TRBD2. Germline CDR1 SGHVS, CDR2 FQNEAQ. This CDR3 contains 15 residues. After removal of 5 bases from V and 7 bases from J, the junction contained 10 bases not matched to a gene. The CDR3 spells CASSPIAGLGNEQFF. CDR3 coding DNA: TGTGCCAGCAGCCCCATAGCGGGGTTAGGAAATGAGCAGTTCTTC. Full variable domain (remainder filled in from reference TRBV7-8 and TRBJ2-1): GAGVSQSPRYKVAKRGQDVALRCDPISGHVSLFWYQQALGQGPEFLTYFQNEAQLDKSGLPSDRFFAERPEGSVSTLKIQRTQQEDSAVYLCASSPIAGLGNEQFFGPGTRLTVL.

This clonotype was seen ten or more times. The chain links TRBV12-5 to TRBJ1-5; 9 bases are a match to TRBD1. Germline CDR1 reads LGHNT; CDR2 reads FRNRAP. V shed 5 bases and J 0 bases; nucleotides not matched to a gene: 11. This CDR3 has 18 residues. In DNA form, the CDR3 reads TGTGCTAGTGGTCCTGGCTTGGACAGGGGATATAGCAATCAGCCCCAGCATTTT. Its translation is CASGPGLDRGYSNQPQHF.